The present T cell receptor (beta chain) was sequenced within a study of blood T cell repertoires in COVID-19 (dated by TCRdb to 2019 to 2021). For context, the study as a whole: Samples covering the acute and convalescent phases of COVID-19 were provided by collaborators in the United States, Italy and Spain. The material from the prospective study consisted of cDNA or gDNA derived from T cells, B-cell-depleted T cells, or PBMCs. Deeply sampled blood TCRbeta repertoires from subjects exposed to, actively infected with, or recovered from COVID-19 were included in the dataset. The repertoires were released in a freely available public database meant as a resource for research on the immune response to SARS-CoV-2. Samples came from the ongoing ImmuneRACE study (first 160 participants) plus 1,254 subjects from 6 global collaborators. A de-identified subject ID, COVID-19 status, age in years and sex were almost always included in the sample metadata. Where available, HLA class I and class II types were taken from metadata supplied by the sample provider and were not determined by assay-based typing. Study-level results and caveats: How much clinical and demographic metadata was included differed by source and by participant, and the metadata was provided uncurated.

V is pared back by 5 bases and J by 1 base, with 10 bases lying between the germline termini. The germline V gene gives CDR1 as KGHSH and CDR2 as LQKENI. The CDR3 sequence holds 14 residues, the cysteine and phenylalanine included. The entry retains the CDR3 DNA only, 42 bases that are in frame from base 1. The collaborating institutions used their own protocols to collect whole blood in K2EDTA tubes. For TCRbeta analysis, collaborators shipped samples in one of three forms: frozen whole blood, isolated PBMCs, or DNA extracted from either of those sample types. Remarks on this clone: It has no known antigen specificity. Per-nucleotide qualities are absent, and no much larger clonotype sits a single base away.

The immunoSEQ Assay, a bias-controlled multiplex PCR, was used to amplify TCRbeta CDR3 regions from genomic DNA. In the original analysis: The number of nucleated cells in each sample was estimated from the amplification of reference gene primers within the assay. Sequence reads were collapsed and filtered to measure the absolute abundance of every unique TCRbeta CDR3 rearrangement. Productive Simpson clonality was computed per sample as the square root of Simpson's diversity index over productive rearrangements. The immuneACCESS repertoire file appears here via TCRdb, limited to in-frame rearrangements. These files lack a portion of the clones; in checked studies, under half of the deficit traces to unresolved V genes, and the cause of the others is not known. That table is the source of V, J and clone size, and D and trimming were worked out from the DNA. Present in this sample are 150,000 to 200,000 clones, around 86% of which were seen just once. The top ten clones comprise roughly 3% of the sample.

In this chain, TRBV18 is recombined with TRBJ2-3; the D gene is perhaps TRBD1, on 6 matching bases. What was sequenced was peripheral blood. This TCR derives from a man in his 70s with acute or convalescent COVID-19. The sequenced DNA: TGTGCCAGCTCAGGACAGATGGGCACAGATACGCAGTATTTT. Protein translation: CASSGQMGTDTQYF.